This TCR beta chain was profiled in a study of T cells after yellow fever vaccination. Study-wide results and caveats: The booster response re-showed most primary clones: roughly 97% CD4, around 90% CD8.

Each CDR3 protein gets one entry after TCRdb re-called the 5' RACE reads with MiXCR. The data contain a few hundred thousand distinct CDR3 sequences, 6% to 7.5% of them singletons. This CDR3 region has 13 residues. The V gene's germline CDR1 is DFQATT and CDR2 SNEGSKA (reference sequence). Deletions cut 0 bases from V and 6 bases from J, with 12 bases between. Concerning this clonotype: The target antigen is unknown.

The chain recombines TRBV20-1 with TRBJ2-7, with a tentative D call TRBD2 (7 bases). The TCR sequence derives from a man under 40 who received the YFV17D yellow fever vaccine. The sample was CD4+ T cells sorted from PBMCs, taken 15 days after the yellow fever booster vaccination. CDR3 nucleotide sequence: TGCAGTGCTAGAGATGTTAGGGGGGGCGAGCAGTACTTC. Its translation is CSARDVRGGEQYF.